This note documents a single T cell receptor (beta chain) sequence. Its antigen is not known. For each subset, genomic DNA was distributed in equal portions over several immunoSEQ plates. Sequencing used immunoSEQ multiplex PCR; TCRdb keeps in-frame clones, though not all of them. This table has approximately 460,000 clones, roughly four fifths appearing once. This sample was included in a study of shared clonotypes between healthy human individuals. General study results and limits: Having only a few donors restricted how much genetic and exposure-history diversity was captured.

J was trimmed by 3 bases and V by 3 bases; bases with no gene match: 1. In germline, CDR1 is SGHTS, CDR2 YDEGEE. The CDR3 has 14 amino acids. The gene calls are TRBV5-8 and TRBJ2-7, with 12 bases identical to TRBD2. This TCR came from a woman between 40 and 55 years old in good health. Some clones in this sample may be carry-over from other donors' samples. Input material: PBMCs. The CDR3 DNA follows: TGTGCCAGCAGCTGGACTAGCGGGAACTACGAGCAGTACTTC. As protein: CASSWTSGNYEQYF.